This TCR beta chain was obtained from a study of blood T cell repertoires in COVID-19. Only in-frame clones appear in the TCRdb table, and some are missing; sequencing was by immunoSEQ multiplex PCR. The sample lists about 310,000 clones, approximately 90% seen once, with less than 2.5% in the top ten. This CDR3 comprises 15 residues. Deletions cut 3 bases from V and 4 bases from J, with 14 bases between. Germline CDR1 is SGHRS and CDR2 is YFSETQ. The receptor was derived from a man aged 18 to 35 with active or convalescent COVID-19. This rearrangement joins TRBV5-1 to TRBJ2-1; D is possibly TRBD1 (6 bases). The specimen sequenced was peripheral blood. CDR3 residues: CASSSGHIGYNEQFF. The CDR3 DNA sequence: TGCGCCAGCAGCTCGGGACACATCGGGTACAATGAGCAGTTCTTC.